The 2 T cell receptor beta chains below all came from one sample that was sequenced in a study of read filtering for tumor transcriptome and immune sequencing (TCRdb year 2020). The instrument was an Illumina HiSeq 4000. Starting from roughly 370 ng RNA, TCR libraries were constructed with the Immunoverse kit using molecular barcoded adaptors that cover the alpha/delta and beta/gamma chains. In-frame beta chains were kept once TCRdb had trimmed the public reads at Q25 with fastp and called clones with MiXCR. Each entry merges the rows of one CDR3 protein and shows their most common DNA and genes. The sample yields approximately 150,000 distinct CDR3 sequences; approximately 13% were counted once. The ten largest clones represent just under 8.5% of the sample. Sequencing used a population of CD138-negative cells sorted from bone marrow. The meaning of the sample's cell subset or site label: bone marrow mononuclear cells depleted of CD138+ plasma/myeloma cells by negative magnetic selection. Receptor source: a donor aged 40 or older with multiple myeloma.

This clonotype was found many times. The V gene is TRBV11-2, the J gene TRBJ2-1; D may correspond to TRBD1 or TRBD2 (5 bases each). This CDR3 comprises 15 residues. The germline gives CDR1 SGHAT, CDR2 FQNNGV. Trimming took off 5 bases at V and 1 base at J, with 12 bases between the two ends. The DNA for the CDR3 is TGTGCCAGCAGCCCACGGGACCTTTCCTACAATGAGCAGTTCTTC. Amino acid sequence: CASSPRDLSYNEQFF.

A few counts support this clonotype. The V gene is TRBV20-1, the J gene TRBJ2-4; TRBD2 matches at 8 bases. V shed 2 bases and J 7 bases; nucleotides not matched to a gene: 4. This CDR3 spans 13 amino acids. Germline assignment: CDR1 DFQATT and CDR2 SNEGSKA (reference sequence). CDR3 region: CSARPRLANIQYF. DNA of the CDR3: TGCAGTGCTAGACCCAGACTAGCGAACATTCAGTACTTC.